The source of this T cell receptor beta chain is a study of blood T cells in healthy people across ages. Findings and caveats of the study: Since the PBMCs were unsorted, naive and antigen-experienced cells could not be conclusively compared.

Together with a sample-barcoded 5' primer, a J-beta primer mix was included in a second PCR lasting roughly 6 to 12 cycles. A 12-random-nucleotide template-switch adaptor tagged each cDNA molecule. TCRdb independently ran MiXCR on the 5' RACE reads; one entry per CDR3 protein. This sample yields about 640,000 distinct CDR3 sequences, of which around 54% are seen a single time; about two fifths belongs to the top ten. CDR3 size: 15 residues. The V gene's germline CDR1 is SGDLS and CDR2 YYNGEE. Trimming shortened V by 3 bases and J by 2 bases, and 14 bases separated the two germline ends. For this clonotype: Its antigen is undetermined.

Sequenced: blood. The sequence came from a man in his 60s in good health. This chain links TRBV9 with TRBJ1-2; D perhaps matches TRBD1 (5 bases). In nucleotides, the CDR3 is TGTGCCAGCAGCGCTTCCGGGACCGCGAACTATGGCTACACCTTC. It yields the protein CASSASGTANYGYTF.